This TCR beta chain was retrieved from a study of regulatory T cells in long-lasting Graves disease. About the study: Persistent Graves' disease meant over 5 years of antithyroid drugs with positive TSH receptor antibodies.

J was trimmed by 1 base and V by 2 bases; bases with no gene match: 2. Germline assignment: CDR1 SGHTA and CDR2 FQGTGA. The length of the CDR3 is 14 residues. The time point here: persistent/refractory GD, antithyroid drugs over 5 years with positive TRAb. PBMC-derived RNA was used for the TCR library. Many counts were recorded for this clonotype. Arm-PCR of CDR3 regions with iRepertoire HTBI primers generated TCR beta libraries. TCRdb re-called the multiplex PCR reads with MiXCR, one entry per CDR3 protein. This sample has approximately 290,000 distinct CDR3 sequences, with roughly 21% found just once.

The material sequenced was peripheral blood mononuclear cells (PBMCs), taken when the disease was refractory, from a patient treated with antithyroid drugs. The J gene is TRBJ2-7, the V gene TRBV7-3; 7 nucleotides agree with TRBD1. The clonotype originates from a female donor with Graves disease. CDR3 bases: TGTGCCAGCAGCTTAGGGGACAGATCCTACGAGCAGTACTTC. It codes for CASSLGDRSYEQYF.